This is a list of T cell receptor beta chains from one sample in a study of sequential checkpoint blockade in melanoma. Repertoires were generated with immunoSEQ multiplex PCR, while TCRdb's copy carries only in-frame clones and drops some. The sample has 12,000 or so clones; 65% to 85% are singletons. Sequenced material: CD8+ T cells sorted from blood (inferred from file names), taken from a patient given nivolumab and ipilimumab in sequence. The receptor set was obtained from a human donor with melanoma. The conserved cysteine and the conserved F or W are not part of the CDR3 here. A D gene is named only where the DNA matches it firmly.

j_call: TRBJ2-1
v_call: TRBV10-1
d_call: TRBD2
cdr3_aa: ASSESGLAGGSYNEQF

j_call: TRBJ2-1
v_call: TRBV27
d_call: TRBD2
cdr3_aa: ASSSRGVGDYNEQF

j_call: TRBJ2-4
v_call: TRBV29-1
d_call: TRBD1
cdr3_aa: SVEGPFSGTEAGNIQY

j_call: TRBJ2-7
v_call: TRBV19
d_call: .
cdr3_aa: ASSSIGGGINEQY

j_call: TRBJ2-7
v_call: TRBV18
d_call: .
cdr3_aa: ASSPGQNNEQY

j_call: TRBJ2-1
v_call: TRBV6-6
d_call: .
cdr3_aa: ASTGRGYNEQF

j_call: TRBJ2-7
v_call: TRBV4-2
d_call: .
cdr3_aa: ASSQAGSYEQY

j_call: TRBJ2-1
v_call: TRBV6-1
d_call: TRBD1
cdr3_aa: VSGDRDNEQF

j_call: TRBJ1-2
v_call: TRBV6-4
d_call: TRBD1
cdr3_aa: ASPDRAHLLVYGYT

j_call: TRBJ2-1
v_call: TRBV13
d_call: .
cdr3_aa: ASSLEQVGNEQF

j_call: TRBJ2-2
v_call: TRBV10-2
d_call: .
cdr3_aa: ASSGANTGELF

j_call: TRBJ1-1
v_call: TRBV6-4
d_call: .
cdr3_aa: ASSGGGEAF

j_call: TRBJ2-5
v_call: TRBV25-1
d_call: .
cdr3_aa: ASSAFGGETQY

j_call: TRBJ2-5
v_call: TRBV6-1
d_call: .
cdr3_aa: ASSETGAQETQY

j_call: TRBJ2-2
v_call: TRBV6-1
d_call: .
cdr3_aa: ASSGGGGTGELF

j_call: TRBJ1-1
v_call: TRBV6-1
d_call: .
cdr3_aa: ASSAQGLMNTEAF

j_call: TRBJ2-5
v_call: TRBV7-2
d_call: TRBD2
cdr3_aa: ASSPLAGNQETQY

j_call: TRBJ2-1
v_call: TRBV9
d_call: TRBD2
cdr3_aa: ASSVSSGNNEQF

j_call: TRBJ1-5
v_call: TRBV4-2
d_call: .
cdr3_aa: ASSQDPVGVQRQPQH

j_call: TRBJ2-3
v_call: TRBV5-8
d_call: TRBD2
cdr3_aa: ASSPGLAGGGPATDTQY

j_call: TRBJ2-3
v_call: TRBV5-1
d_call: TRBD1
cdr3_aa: ASSWGDRDISTDTQY

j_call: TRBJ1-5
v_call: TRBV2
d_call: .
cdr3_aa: ASSELGRSNQPQH

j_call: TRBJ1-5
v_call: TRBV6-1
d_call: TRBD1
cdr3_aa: ASSELPDRGNQPQH

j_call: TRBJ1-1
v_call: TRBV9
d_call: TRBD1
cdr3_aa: ASSVGGQGNTEAF

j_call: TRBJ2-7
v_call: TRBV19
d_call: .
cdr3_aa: ASSIVGDISYEQY

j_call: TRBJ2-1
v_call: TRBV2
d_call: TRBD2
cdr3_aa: ASEGLAGVNEQF

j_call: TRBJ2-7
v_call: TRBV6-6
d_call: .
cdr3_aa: ASSYSAGLNEQY

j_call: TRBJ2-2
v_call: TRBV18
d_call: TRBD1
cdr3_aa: ASSPGQGANPNTGELF

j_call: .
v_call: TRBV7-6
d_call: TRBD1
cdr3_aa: ASSQQGDTYEQY

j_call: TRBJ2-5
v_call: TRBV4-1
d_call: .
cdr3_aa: ASSQSQLQETQY

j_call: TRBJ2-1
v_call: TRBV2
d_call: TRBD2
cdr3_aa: ASSEETSGSFSYNEQF

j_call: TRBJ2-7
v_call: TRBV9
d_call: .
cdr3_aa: ASSPEDISYEQY

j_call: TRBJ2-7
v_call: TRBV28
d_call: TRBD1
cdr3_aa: ASSVDRGMIYEQY

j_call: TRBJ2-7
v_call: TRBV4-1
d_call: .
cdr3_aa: ASSQTSSYEQY

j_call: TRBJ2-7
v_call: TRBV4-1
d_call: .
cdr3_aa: ASSLGHQGSNEQY

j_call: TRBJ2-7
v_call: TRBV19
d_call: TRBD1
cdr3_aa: ASSIGTGTYEQY

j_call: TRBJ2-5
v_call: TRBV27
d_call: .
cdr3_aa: ASSFVRDNQETQY

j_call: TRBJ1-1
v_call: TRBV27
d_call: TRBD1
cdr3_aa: ASSKQGRNTEAF

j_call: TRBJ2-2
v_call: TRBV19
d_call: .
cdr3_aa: ASLDWGDTGELF

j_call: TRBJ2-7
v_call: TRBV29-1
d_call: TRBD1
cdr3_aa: SVLGQGSHEQY

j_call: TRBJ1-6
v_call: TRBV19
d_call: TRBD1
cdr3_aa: ASSIQGTGESPLH

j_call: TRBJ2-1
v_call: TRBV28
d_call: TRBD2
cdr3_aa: ASSTGGSYNEQF

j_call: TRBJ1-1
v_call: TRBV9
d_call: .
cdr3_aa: ASSPQGFPEAF

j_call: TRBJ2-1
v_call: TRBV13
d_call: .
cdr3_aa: ASSLYSGWAGNEQF

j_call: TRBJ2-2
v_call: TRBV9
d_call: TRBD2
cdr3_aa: ASSERSLLAGRPNTGELF

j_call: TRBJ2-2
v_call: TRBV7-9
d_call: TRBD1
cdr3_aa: ASSWIGVVGGNTGELF

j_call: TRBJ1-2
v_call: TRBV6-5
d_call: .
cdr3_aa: ASSPSGFVGYT

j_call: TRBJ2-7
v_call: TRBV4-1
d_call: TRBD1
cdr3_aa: ASSQGGTGPYEQY

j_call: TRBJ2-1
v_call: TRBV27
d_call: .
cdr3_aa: ATGGVAEQF

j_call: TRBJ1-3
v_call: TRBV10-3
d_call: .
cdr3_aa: AISRDTLNTIY

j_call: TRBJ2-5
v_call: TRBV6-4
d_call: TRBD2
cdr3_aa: ASSPGLAQETQY